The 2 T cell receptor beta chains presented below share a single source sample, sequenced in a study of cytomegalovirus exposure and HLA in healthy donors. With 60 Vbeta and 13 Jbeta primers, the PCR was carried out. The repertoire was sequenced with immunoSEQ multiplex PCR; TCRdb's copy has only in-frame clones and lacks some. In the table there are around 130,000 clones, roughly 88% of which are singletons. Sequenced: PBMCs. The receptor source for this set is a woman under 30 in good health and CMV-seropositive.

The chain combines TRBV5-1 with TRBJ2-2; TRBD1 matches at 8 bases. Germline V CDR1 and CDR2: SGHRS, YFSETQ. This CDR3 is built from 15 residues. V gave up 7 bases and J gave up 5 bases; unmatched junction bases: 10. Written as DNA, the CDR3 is TGCGCCAGCCCATTACGCCAGGGGGCGACCGGGGAGCTGTTTTTT. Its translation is CASPLRQGATGELFF.

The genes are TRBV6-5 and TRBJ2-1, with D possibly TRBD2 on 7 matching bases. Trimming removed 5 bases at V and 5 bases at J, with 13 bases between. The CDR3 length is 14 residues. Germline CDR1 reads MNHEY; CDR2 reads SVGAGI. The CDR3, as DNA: TGTGCCAGCAGTCCGAGGGGGGGCCACAATGAGCAGTTCTTC. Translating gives CASSPRGGHNEQFF.